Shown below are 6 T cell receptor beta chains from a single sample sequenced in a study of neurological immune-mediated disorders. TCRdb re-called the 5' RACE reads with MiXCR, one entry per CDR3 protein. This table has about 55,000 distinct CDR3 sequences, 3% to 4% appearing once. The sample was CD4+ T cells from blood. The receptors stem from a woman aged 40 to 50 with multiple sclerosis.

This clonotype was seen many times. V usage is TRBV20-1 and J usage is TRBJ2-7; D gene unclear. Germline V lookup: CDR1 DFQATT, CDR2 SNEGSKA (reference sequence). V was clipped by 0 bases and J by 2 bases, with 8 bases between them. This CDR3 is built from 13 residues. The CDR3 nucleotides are TGCAGTGCTAGAGATCCGGGTACCTACGAGCAGTACTTC. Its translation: CSARDPGTYEQYF.

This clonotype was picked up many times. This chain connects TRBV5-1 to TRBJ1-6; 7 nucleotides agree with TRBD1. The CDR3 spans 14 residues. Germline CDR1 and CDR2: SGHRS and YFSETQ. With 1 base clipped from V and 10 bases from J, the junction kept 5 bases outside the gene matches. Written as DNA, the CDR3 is TGCGCCAGCAGCTTGACAGGGGTAGAATCACCCCTCCACTTT. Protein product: CASSLTGVESPLHF.

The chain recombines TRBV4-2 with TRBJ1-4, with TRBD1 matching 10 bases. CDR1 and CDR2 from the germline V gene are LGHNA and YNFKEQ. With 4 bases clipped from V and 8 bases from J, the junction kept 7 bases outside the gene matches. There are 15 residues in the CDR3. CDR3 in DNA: TGTGCCAGCAGCCCTGGTGGGGACAGGGGAGAAAAACTGTTTTTT. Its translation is CASSPGGDRGEKLFF.

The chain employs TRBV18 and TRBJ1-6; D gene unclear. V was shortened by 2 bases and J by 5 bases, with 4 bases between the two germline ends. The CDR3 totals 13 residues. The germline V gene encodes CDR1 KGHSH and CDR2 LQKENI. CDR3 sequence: CASSPTDNSPLHF. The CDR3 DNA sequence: TGTGCCAGCTCACCAACAGATAATTCACCCCTCCACTTT.

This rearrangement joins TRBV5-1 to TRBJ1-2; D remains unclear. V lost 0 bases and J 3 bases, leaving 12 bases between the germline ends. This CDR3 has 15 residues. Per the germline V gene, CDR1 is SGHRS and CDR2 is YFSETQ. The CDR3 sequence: CASSLASPDHYGYTF. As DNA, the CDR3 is TGCGCCAGCAGCTTGGCTTCCCCCGACCACTATGGCTACACCTTC.

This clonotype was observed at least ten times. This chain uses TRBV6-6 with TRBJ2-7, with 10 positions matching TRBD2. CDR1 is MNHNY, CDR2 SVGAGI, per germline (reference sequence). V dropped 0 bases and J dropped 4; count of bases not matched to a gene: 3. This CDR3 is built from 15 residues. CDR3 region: CASSYSSSGGYEQYF. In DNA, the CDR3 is TGTGCCAGCAGTTACTCGAGTAGCGGGGGGTACGAGCAGTACTTC.